A selection of T cell receptor beta chains follows, all from one sample in a study of T cell responses to AZD1222 COVID-19 vaccine. Sequencing was performed with immunoSEQ multiplex PCR; in TCRdb, only in-frame clones are kept and a portion is missing. Found here are tens of thousands of clones, roughly 86% of them singletons; the top ten hold around 8%. The sequences come from peripheral blood, collected on day 0 of AZD1222 vaccination. All receptors come from an adult in good health. Both conserved end residues are part of each CDR3. The order of the fields is D gene, V gene, J gene, clone size, CDR3 protein, CDR3 DNA. The D gene is left open where the match is weak. Expanded clones are given a class, and other clones once, few, many or no size at all.

D gene: NA; V gene: TRBV7-9; J gene: TRBJ1-1; clone size: NA; CDR3 protein: CASSLEGVTEAFF; CDR3 DNA: TGTGCCAGCAGCTTAGAAGGGGTGACTGAAGCTTTCTTT
D gene: NA; V gene: TRBV20-1; J gene: TRBJ2-5; clone size: once; CDR3 protein: CSASWEGGSGTQYF; CDR3 DNA: TGCAGTGCTAGTTGGGAGGGGGGATCCGGGACCCAGTACTTC
D gene: TRBD1; V gene: TRBV5-1; J gene: TRBJ2-3; clone size: NA; CDR3 protein: CASSRGQGTDTQYF; CDR3 DNA: TGCGCCAGCAGCCGAGGACAGGGCACAGATACGCAGTATTTT
D gene: NA; V gene: TRBV4-1; J gene: TRBJ2-7; clone size: NA; CDR3 protein: CASSQDGGFFEQYF; CDR3 DNA: TGCGCCAGCAGCCAGGACGGAGGGTTTTTCGAGCAGTACTTC
D gene: NA; V gene: TRBV27; J gene: TRBJ2-3; clone size: NA; CDR3 protein: CASSPFDGGRTDTQYF; CDR3 DNA: TGTGCCAGCAGCCCTTTTGATGGGGGGCGGACCGATACGCAGTATTTT
D gene: TRBD2; V gene: TRBV11-2; J gene: TRBJ2-5; clone size: NA; CDR3 protein: CASSARTSGRRETQYF; CDR3 DNA: TGTGCCAGCAGCGCCCGGACTAGCGGGAGGCGGGAGACCCAGTACTTC
D gene: NA; V gene: TRBV6-1; J gene: TRBJ1-1; clone size: NA; CDR3 protein: CASREVLLTEAFF; CDR3 DNA: TGTGCCAGCAGGGAAGTCCTCCTCACTGAAGCTTTCTTT
D gene: NA; V gene: TRBV15; J gene: TRBJ2-1; clone size: NA; CDR3 protein: CATSRRDSNEQFF; CDR3 DNA: TGTGCCACCAGCAGACGGGACTCCAATGAGCAGTTCTTC
D gene: NA; V gene: TRBV10-2; J gene: TRBJ2-7; clone size: NA; CDR3 protein: CASTGKSSYEQYF; CDR3 DNA: TGCGCCAGCACCGGTAAGAGCTCCTACGAGCAGTACTTC
D gene: TRBD2; V gene: TRBV28; J gene: TRBJ2-7; clone size: NA; CDR3 protein: CASSTLAGEYEQYF; CDR3 DNA: TGTGCCAGCAGTACACTAGCGGGAGAGTACGAGCAGTACTTC
D gene: NA; V gene: TRBV7-8; J gene: TRBJ2-7; clone size: NA; CDR3 protein: CASSLFQGYEQYF; CDR3 DNA: TGTGCCAGCAGCTTATTCCAGGGCTACGAGCAGTACTTC
D gene: TRBD1; V gene: TRBV27; J gene: TRBJ1-2; clone size: NA; CDR3 protein: CASSLSSWTGEIYGYTF; CDR3 DNA: TGTGCCAGCAGTTTATCGTCTTGGACAGGGGAGATCTATGGCTACACCTTC
D gene: NA; V gene: TRBV7-2; J gene: TRBJ1-5; clone size: NA; CDR3 protein: CASSLVWPAISNQPQHF; CDR3 DNA: TGTGCCAGCAGCTTAGTTTGGCCAGCCATTAGCAATCAGCCCCAGCATTTT
D gene: TRBD2; V gene: TRBV7-9; J gene: TRBJ2-1; clone size: NA; CDR3 protein: CASSLLGTSAYNEQFF; CDR3 DNA: TGTGCCAGCAGCCTACTAGGGACTAGCGCTTACAATGAGCAGTTCTTC